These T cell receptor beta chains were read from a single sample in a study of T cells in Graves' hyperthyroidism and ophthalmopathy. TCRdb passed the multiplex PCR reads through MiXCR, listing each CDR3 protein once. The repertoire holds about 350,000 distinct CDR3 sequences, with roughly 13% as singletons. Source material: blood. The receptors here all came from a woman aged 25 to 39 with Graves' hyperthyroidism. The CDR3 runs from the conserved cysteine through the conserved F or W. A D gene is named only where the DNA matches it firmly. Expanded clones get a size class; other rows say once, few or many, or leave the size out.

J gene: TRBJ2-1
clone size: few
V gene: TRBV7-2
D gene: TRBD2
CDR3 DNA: TGTGCCAGCAGCAAATTAGCGGGAGGGTACAATGAGCAGTTCTTC
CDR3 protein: CASSKLAGGYNEQFF

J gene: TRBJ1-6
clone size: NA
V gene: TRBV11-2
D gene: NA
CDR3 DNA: TGTGCCAGCAGCTTAGGGGGCAGTAGGAGCTCCTATAATTCACCCCTCCACTTT
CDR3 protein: CASSLGGSRSSYNSPLHF

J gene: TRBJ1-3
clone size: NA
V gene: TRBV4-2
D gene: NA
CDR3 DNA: TGTGCCAGCAGCGGGACTCCCGGAAACACCATATATTTT
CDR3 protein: CASSGTPGNTIYF

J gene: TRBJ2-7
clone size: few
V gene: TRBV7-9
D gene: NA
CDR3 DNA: TGTGCCAGCAGCCCAAACACAGCTACCTACGAGCAGTACTTC
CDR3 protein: CASSPNTATYEQYF

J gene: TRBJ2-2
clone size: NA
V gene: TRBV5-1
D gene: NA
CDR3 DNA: TGCGCCAGCAGCCCCGGACCCCGGGGACAAAACACCGGGGAGCTGATTTTT
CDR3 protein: CASSPGPRGQNTGELIF

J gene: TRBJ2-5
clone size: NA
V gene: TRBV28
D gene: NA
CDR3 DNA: TGTGCCAGCAGCAATGTAGGGGGGCGGAAAGTCGGGGAGACCCAGTACTTC
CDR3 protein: CASSNVGGRKVGETQYF

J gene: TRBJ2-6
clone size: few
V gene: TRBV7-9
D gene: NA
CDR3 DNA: TGTGCCAGCAGCTCCCCCCCCCAGCCCCGTCCTCTTTCCTCTGGGGCCAACGTCCTGACTTTC
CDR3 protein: CASSSPPQPRPLSSGANVLTF

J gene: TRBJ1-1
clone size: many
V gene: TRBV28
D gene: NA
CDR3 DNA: TGTGCCAGCAGTCTTTTCTGGGGGGCAAAGAACTTTGAAGCTTTCTTT
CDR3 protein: CASSLFWGAKNFEAFF

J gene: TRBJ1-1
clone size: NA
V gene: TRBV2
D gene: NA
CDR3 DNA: TGTGCCAGCAACTTTGGGGACACTGAAGCTTTCTTT
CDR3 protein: CASNFGDTEAFF

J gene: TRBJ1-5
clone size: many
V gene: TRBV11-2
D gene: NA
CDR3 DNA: TGTGCCAGCAGCTTTCGGGGCCATGATCAGCCCCAGCATTTT
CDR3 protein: CASSFRGHDQPQHF

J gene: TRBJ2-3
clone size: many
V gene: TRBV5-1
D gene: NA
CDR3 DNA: TGCGCCAGCAGCTTGGGACAGGAGTACACAGATACGCAGTATTTT
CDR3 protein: CASSLGQEYTDTQYF

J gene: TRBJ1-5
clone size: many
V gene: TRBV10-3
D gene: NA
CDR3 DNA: TGTGCCATCAGTGAGTCGGCGGGTCAGCCCCAGCATTTT
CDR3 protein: CAISESAGQPQHF

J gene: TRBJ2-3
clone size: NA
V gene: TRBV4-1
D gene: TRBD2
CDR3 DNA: TGCGCCAGCAGCCAAGGAGGTGGGACTAGCGCCCGCACAGATACGCAGTATTTT
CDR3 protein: CASSQGGGTSARTDTQYF

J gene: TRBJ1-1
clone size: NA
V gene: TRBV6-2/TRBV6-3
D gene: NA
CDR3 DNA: TGTGCCAGCAGTTACTTCGGGGATAGCACTGAAGCTTTCTTT
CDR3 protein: CASSYFGDSTEAFF

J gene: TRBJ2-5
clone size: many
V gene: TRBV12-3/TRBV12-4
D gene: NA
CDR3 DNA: TGTGCCAGCAGTCCCCCCCGGGGGGCCGGGCGAGAGACCCAGTACTTC
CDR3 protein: CASSPPRGAGRETQYF

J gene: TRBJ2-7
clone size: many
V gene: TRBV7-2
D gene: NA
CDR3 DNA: TGTGCCAGCAGCTTAGCGGTGGGGACGGGCTCCTACGAGCAGTACTTC
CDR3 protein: CASSLAVGTGSYEQYF

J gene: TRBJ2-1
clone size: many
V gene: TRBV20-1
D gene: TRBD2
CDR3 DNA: TGCAGTGCCCTCTTAGCGGGCAGCTCCTACAATGAGCAGTTCTTC
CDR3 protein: CSALLAGSSYNEQFF

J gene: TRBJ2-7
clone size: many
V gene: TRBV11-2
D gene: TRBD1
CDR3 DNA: TGTGCCAGCAGCTTGCTCCGACAGGGAGACTACGAGCAGTACTTC
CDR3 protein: CASSLLRQGDYEQYF

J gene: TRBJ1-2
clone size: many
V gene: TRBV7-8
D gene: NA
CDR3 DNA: TGTGCCAGCAGCCCACCTCAGGGGAATGGCTACACCTTC
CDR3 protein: CASSPPQGNGYTF

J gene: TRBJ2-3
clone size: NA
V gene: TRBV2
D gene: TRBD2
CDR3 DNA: TGTGCCAGCACACCTAGCGGGAGCACAGATACGCAGTATTTT
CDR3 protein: CASTPSGSTDTQYF

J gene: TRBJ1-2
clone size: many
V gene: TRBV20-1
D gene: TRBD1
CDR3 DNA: TGCAGTGCTCCAGGACAGGGTGGCCGTGGCTACACCTTC
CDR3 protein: CSAPGQGGRGYTF

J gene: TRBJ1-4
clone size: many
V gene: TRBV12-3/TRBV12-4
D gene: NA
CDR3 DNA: TGTGCCAGCACCTCGACGGACACTAATGAAAAACTGTTTTTT
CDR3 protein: CASTSTDTNEKLFF

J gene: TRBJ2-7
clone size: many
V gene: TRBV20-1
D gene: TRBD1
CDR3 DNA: TGCAGTGCTATTCGGACAGGGGCCTACGAGCAGTACTTC
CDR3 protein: CSAIRTGAYEQYF

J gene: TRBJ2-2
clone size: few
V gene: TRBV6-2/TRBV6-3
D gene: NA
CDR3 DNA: TGTGCCAGCAGTGGCGGAAGGCGCGTCACCGGGGAGCTGTTTTTT
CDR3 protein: CASSGGRRVTGELFF

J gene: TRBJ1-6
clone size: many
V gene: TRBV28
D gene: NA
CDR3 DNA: TGTGCCAGCCGTTCCGACAAATCCCTCCACTTT
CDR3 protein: CASRSDKSLHF

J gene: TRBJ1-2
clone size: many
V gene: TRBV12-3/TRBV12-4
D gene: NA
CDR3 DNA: TGTGCCAGCAACCGAGCGGGGGGCGGCTATGGCTACACCTTC
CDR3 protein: CASNRAGGGYGYTF

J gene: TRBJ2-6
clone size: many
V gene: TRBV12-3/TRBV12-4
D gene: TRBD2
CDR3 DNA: TGTGCCTCCAACGGGGGGAAGGTATCGGGGGCCAACGTCCTGACTTTC
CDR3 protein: CASNGGKVSGANVLTF

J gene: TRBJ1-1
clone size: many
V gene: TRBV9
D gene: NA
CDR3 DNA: TGTGCCAGCAGCGCACAGAACACTGAAGCTTTCTTT
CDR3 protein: CASSAQNTEAFF

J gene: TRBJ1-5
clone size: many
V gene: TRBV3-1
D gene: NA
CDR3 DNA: TGTGCCAGCAGCCAAGATTCGGCACTCTCCGGTCAGCCCCAGCATTTT
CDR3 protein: CASSQDSALSGQPQHF

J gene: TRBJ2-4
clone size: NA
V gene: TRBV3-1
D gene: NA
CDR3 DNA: TGTGCCAGCAGCGGGCGCGCTCCCAACATTCAGTACTTC
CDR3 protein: CASSGRAPNIQYF

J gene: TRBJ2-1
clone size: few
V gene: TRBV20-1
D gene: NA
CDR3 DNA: TGCAGCGTTACTACCGAGCTATACAATGAGCAGTTCTTC
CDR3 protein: CSVTTELYNEQFF

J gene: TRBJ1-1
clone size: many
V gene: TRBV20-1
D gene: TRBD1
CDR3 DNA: TGCAGTGCTAGTGAGACAGGGATACTGAACACTGAAGCTTTCTTT
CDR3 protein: CSASETGILNTEAFF